This passage covers 21 T cell receptor beta chains from one sample sequenced in a study of blood T cell repertoires in COVID-19. TCRdb's copy holds only in-frame clones and misses some; the assay was immunoSEQ multiplex PCR. The sample records approximately 230,000 clones, more than 80% being singletons. Sequenced input: peripheral blood. The receptors stem from a man aged 30-40 years who had recovered from COVID-19.

The CDR3 nucleotides read TGTGCCAGCACCAAAACAGGAGTCTATGGCTACACCTTC. It yields the protein CASTKTGVYGYTF. The rearrangement uses TRBV6-5 and TRBJ1-2; a weak D match, TRBD1 (5 bases). The CDR3 sequence is 13 residues long. CDR1 MNHEY and CDR2 SVGAGI come from the germline V gene. Trimming pared 7 bases from V and 4 bases from J, leaving 13 bases between.

The chain links TRBV9 to TRBJ2-7, with a possible D match to TRBD1 (5 bases). With 0 bases removed from V and 4 bases from J, the gap between germline ends came to 11 bases. The CDR3 is made up of 14 amino acids. Germline V lookup: CDR1 SGDLS, CDR2 YYNGEE. The CDR3 sequence: CASSVGQFGYEQYF. The CDR3 region has the DNA TGTGCCAGCAGCGTAGGACAGTTTGGATACGAGCAGTACTTC.

The chain is built from TRBV4-1 and TRBJ1-1; possibly TRBD1 for D (6 bases). Germline CDR1 is MGHRA and CDR2 is YSYEKL. The CDR3 runs 14 residues. The V gene lost 4 bases and the J gene lost 5 bases, with 14 bases spanning the gap. The CDR3 nucleotides read TGCGCCAGCAGCCCGGTACAGGGAAGGACTGAAGCTTTCTTT. This gives the protein CASSPVQGRTEAFF.

This rearrangement joins TRBV6-2 or TRBV6-3 to TRBJ2-7; D is perhaps TRBD2 (6 bases). This CDR3 is built from 14 residues. V was shortened by 4 bases and J by 5 bases, with 15 bases between the two germline ends. Per the germline V gene, CDR1 is MNHEY and CDR2 is SVGEGT. CDR3 in amino acids: CASSFRGTGNEQYF. The CDR3 DNA reads as TGTGCCAGCAGTTTCCGGGGGACTGGGAACGAGCAGTACTTC.

This clone came up once. The chain is built from TRBV6-5 and TRBJ2-7; D unclear. CDR1 and CDR2 from the germline V gene are MNHEY and SVGAGI. This CDR3 is 14 amino acids long. V lost 2 bases, J lost 0 bases, and 8 bases lay in between. The CDR3 protein is CASSYVPDSYEQYF. In DNA form, the CDR3 reads TGTGCCAGCAGTTACGTACCAGACTCCTACGAGCAGTACTTC.

The rearrangement joins TRBV4-1 to TRBJ1-5; 9 bases match TRBD1. The CDR3 is made up of 16 amino acids. The V segment lost 1 base and the J segment 6 bases; nucleotides outside the gene matches: 7. Germline V lookup: CDR1 MGHRA, CDR2 YSYEKL. The CDR3 sequence is CASSQGQGQGFQPQHF. The CDR3, as DNA: TGCGCCAGCAGCCAAGGTCAGGGACAGGGTTTTCAGCCCCAGCATTTT.

This chain links TRBV6-6 with TRBJ1-5; D is possibly TRBD1 (6 bases). This CDR3 region has 14 residues. Germline V CDR1 and CDR2: MNHNY, SVGAGI (reference sequence). Trimming took 8 bases from V and 5 from J, leaving 16 bases between them. The CDR3 loop reads CASGRGNGDQPQHF. The DNA for the CDR3 is TGTGCCAGCGGGAGGGGGAATGGGGATCAGCCCCAGCATTTT.

The V call is TRBV6-2 or TRBV6-3, the J call TRBJ1-5, with D perhaps TRBD1 (5 bases). V lost 5 bases and J lost 1, with 24 bases in between. This CDR3 is built from 19 residues. Germline CDR1 is MNHEY and CDR2 is SVGEGT. Here the CDR3 DNA reads TGTGCCAGCAGTCCAGCAAGGAGACAGTACCTTTGGAGCAATCAGCCCCAGCATTTT. Translation: CASSPARRQYLWSNQPQHF.

The chain uses TRBV11-3 and TRBJ2-3, with D hard to call. The V and J ends lost 4 bases and 6 bases respectively, with 5 bases between them. The germline gives CDR1 SGHNT, CDR2 YENEEA. The CDR3 extends over 11 amino acids. CDR3 bases: TGTGCCAGCAGCTCCCATGATACGCAGTATTTT. Its translation: CASSSHDTQYF.

The chain has TRBV19 and TRBJ1-1; 8 bases align to TRBD1. In germline, CDR1 is LNHDA, CDR2 SQIVND (reference sequence). V lost 4 bases and J lost 6; bases outside the gene matches: 10. CDR3 length: 15 amino acids. The CDR3 sequence is CASSSESGGFSEAFF. CDR3 nucleotide sequence: TGTGCCAGTAGTAGTGAGTCAGGGGGCTTTTCTGAAGCTTTCTTT.

The DNA for the CDR3 is TGTGCCAGCAGTTACGGACAACGCCCCGCGGAAGCTTTCTTT. This encodes CASSYGQRPAEAFF. This chain links TRBV6-5 with TRBJ1-1, with D possibly being TRBD1 (5 bases). The CDR3 is 14 residues long. V lost 2 bases to trimming and J lost 8 bases, with 15 bases between them. CDR1 MNHEY and CDR2 SVGAGI come from the germline V gene.

This sequence joins TRBV11-2 and TRBJ2-7, with 9 positions matching TRBD1. The CDR3 length is 17 residues. Germline values: CDR1 SGHAT, CDR2 FQNNGV. Trimming removed 8 bases from V and 9 bases from J; junction bases left unmatched: 23. CDR3 nucleotide sequence: TGTGCCAGCTACCAAAACCCCGGACAGGGGCAGAACCAGGGGCAGTACTTC. It codes for CASYQNPGQGQNQGQYF.

This sequence joins TRBV29-1 and TRBJ2-7, with D possibly matching TRBD1 (6 bases). Germline CDR1 and CDR2: SQVTM and ANQGSEA. The V gene lost 7 bases and the J gene lost 0 bases, with 16 bases spanning the gap. This CDR3 is built from 14 residues. CDR3 in DNA: TGCAGCGCGAAGATACAGGGAAACTCCTACGAGCAGTACTTC. As protein: CSAKIQGNSYEQYF.

The chain uses TRBV3-1 (or the pseudogene TRBV3-2) and TRBJ2-1; 8 bases map to TRBD2. V was clipped by 1 base and J by 7 bases; unmatched bases: 9. The CDR3 runs to 16 residues. Germline values: CDR1 LGHDT, CDR2 YNNKEL (reference sequence). The CDR3 sequence: CASSQAGNGGANEQFF. The CDR3 nucleotides are TGTGCCAGCAGCCAAGCGGGGAACGGGGGGGCGAATGAGCAGTTCTTC.

The rearrangement uses TRBV7-9 and TRBJ1-2; D remains ambiguous. CDR1 and CDR2 from the germline V gene are SEHNR and FQNEAQ (reference sequence). V was clipped by 5 bases and J by 6 bases, with 16 bases between them. The length of the CDR3 is 14 residues. The DNA for the CDR3 is TGTGCCAGCAGCCGCACAGAGGGAGGAAATGGCTACACCTTC. Its protein product is CASSRTEGGNGYTF.

The chain links TRBV3-1 (or the pseudogene TRBV3-2) to TRBJ2-5, with TRBD2 identical over 12 bases. V gave up 5 bases and J gave up 5 bases; unmatched junction bases: 6. Germline V gene lookup returns CDR1 LGHDT and CDR2 YNNKEL (reference sequence). CDR3 size: 15 residues. The CDR3 DNA sequence: TGTGCCAGCAGCACTCTAGCGGGGGGGCTGGAGACCCAGTACTTC. Translating it yields CASSTLAGGLETQYF.

The V and J genes are TRBV9 and TRBJ1-3; D unclear. The CDR3 length is 15 residues. Germline CDR1 and CDR2: SGDLS and YYNGEE. Trimming cost V 0 bases and J 2 bases, with 9 bases left between them. Here the CDR3 DNA reads TGTGCCAGCAGCGTAGCCCCGGGGACTGGAAACACCATATATTTT. Translation: CASSVAPGTGNTIYF.

The chain has TRBV15 and TRBJ1-1; no reliable D call. CDR3 length: 13 amino acids. In germline, CDR1 is LNHNV, CDR2 YYDKDF (reference sequence). The V and J ends lost 3 bases and 6 bases respectively, with 11 bases between them. The CDR3 is CATSSGGESEAFF. For the CDR3, the DNA is TGTGCCACCAGCAGTGGCGGGGAATCTGAAGCTTTCTTT.

The CDR3 loop reads CASSIGQGMGQPQHF. The CDR3 region has the DNA TGTGCCAGCAGCATTGGACAGGGAATGGGGCAGCCCCAGCATTTT. This sequence joins TRBV7-9 and TRBJ1-5, with 8 bases that match TRBD1. The CDR3 is made up of 15 amino acids. Germline lookup yields CDR1 SEHNR and CDR2 FQNEAQ (reference sequence). With 5 bases clipped from V and 7 bases from J, the junction kept 10 bases outside the gene matches.

The rearrangement joins TRBV27 to TRBJ1-2; D might be TRBD1 (6 bases). The germline V and J ends were trimmed by 5 bases and 4 bases, with 14 bases remaining between them. Germline-derived CDR1 and CDR2 are MNHEY and SMNVEV (reference sequence). The CDR3 consists of 14 residues. In nucleotides, the CDR3 is TGTGCCAGCAGTCCGATGACAGGCACCTATGGCTACACCTTC. This sequence encodes CASSPMTGTYGYTF.

The chain links TRBV11-2 to TRBJ2-7, with D uncertain. The CDR3 extends over 13 amino acids. Per germline, CDR1 SGHAT and CDR2 FQNNGV. The ends were cut back, 5 bases at V and 2 bases at J, with 10 bases in the middle. CDR3 DNA sequence: TGTGCCAGCAGCGTAACTATTACCTACGAGCAGTACTTC. Translation: CASSVTITYEQYF.